This entry lists 11 T cell receptor beta chains sequenced from one sample in a study of cytomegalovirus exposure and HLA in healthy donors. Primers for the PCR totalled 60 Vbeta and 13 Jbeta. Sequencing was performed with immunoSEQ multiplex PCR; in TCRdb, only in-frame clones are kept and a portion is missing. The sample has 240,000 or so clones; about four fifths are singletons. Specimen: PBMCs. Receptors originate from a woman between 40 and 55 years old in good health and CMV-seropositive.

This clone was seen once. The chain has TRBV29-1 and TRBJ2-7, with 12 bases identical to TRBD2. Germline CDR1 SQVTM, CDR2 ANQGSEA. This CDR3 comprises 13 residues. After removal of 7 bases from V and 4 bases from J, the junction contained 5 bases not matched to a gene. The CDR3 loop reads CSARTSGVYEQYF. CDR3 DNA sequence: TGCAGCGCTCGGACTAGCGGGGTTTACGAGCAGTACTTC.

The chain links TRBV30 to TRBJ1-1; D unresolved. The V end lost 1 base, the J end lost 0 bases, and 6 bases lay between the germline ends. Germline V CDR1 and CDR2: GTSNPN, SVGIG (reference sequence). The CDR3 length is 13 residues. CDR3 sequence: CAWSAFLNTEAFF. CDR3 bases: TGTGCCTGGAGTGCTTTCCTGAACACTGAAGCTTTCTTT.

V usage is TRBV7-2 and J usage is TRBJ2-3, with 12 nucleotides matching TRBD2. Germline V gives CDR1 SGHTA, CDR2 FQGNSA. V was clipped by 3 bases and J by 4 bases; unmatched bases: 8. The CDR3 consists of 17 residues. CDR3: CASSFGRASGRADTQYF. DNA of the CDR3: TGTGCCAGCAGCTTCGGGAGGGCTAGCGGGAGGGCAGATACGCAGTATTTT.

The chain joins TRBV7-2 to TRBJ2-2; 10 nucleotides match TRBD2. The germline CDR1 and CDR2 sequences are SGHTA and FQGNSA. The CDR3 totals 16 residues. After removal of 7 bases from V and 5 bases from J, the junction contained 10 bases not matched to a gene. The CDR3 bases are TGTGCCAGCACCCTTAGCGGGAGGAGTGGAACCGGGGAGCTGTTTTTT. Translated: CASTLSGRSGTGELFF.

This clone has only a few counts. The J gene is TRBJ2-3, the V gene TRBV30; 8 positions match TRBD1. V dropped 2 bases and J dropped 3; count of bases not matched to a gene: 7. CDR3 length: 15 amino acids. The germline V gene encodes CDR1 GTSNPN and CDR2 SVGIG (reference sequence). The CDR3 region has the DNA TGTGCCTGGAGTTCAGGGGGCTTTAGGACAGATACGCAGTATTTT. It specifies CAWSSGGFRTDTQYF.

This clone was seen more than once but under ten times. V gene TRBV7-9 combines with J gene TRBJ2-7; perhaps TRBD1 as D (5 bases). This CDR3 has 13 amino acids. The V end was cut by 3 bases, the J end by 3 bases, with 9 bases between. CDR1 is SEHNR and CDR2 is FQNEAQ in the germline V gene (reference sequence). The CDR3 DNA reads as TGTGCCAGCAGCTTTTCCCAGGGCTACGAGCAGTACTTC. Protein: CASSFSQGYEQYF.

The chain combines TRBV7-9 with TRBJ2-1; 8 nucleotides agree with TRBD2. After removal of 0 bases from V and 5 bases from J, the junction contained 3 bases not matched to a gene. The germline gives CDR1 SEHNR, CDR2 FQNEAQ (reference sequence). The CDR3 contains 15 residues. In nucleotides, the CDR3 is TGTGCCAGCAGCTTAGCAGGGGGACTAGACAATGAGCAGTTCTTC. It encodes CASSLAGGLDNEQFF.

The chain joins TRBV23-1 to TRBJ2-7; TRBD2 matches 10 bases. TRBV23-1 is an ORF for which the function is uncertain. V gave up 5 bases and J gave up 1 base; unmatched junction bases: 5. The CDR3 covers 15 residues. The CDR3 nucleotides are TGCGCCAGCAGTTACCGGACTAGCGGATCCTACGAGCAGTACTTC. Residues: CASSYRTSGSYEQYF.

The chain links TRBV9 to TRBJ1-2, with D perhaps TRBD1 (5 bases). The CDR3 is 14 residues long. Germline CDR1 SGDLS, CDR2 YYNGEE. The ends were cut back, 4 bases at V and 7 bases at J, with 17 bases in the middle. This CDR3 is CASSPGNSFGGYTF. The CDR3, as DNA: TGTGCCAGCAGCCCAGGGAATTCCTTCGGTGGCTACACCTTC.

CDR3 sequence reads: CASSLGQGFYGYTF. The CDR3 nucleotides read TGTGCCAGCAGCCTGGGACAGGGTTTCTATGGCTACACCTTC. The rearrangement joins TRBV6-5 to TRBJ1-2; TRBD1 agrees at 9 bases. The germline CDR1 and CDR2 sequences are MNHEY and SVGAGI. The J segment lost 4 bases and the V segment lost 6 bases, leaving 6 bases of the junction unmatched. This CDR3 spans 14 amino acids.

The genes are TRBV14 and TRBJ1-1; 8 bases agree with TRBD1. With V trimmed by 4 bases and J by 1 base, 5 bases remained unmatched. The CDR3 covers 15 residues. Germline lookup yields CDR1 SGHDN and CDR2 FVKESK. CDR3 sequence: CASSPRDRRNTEAFF. The CDR3 DNA sequence: TGTGCCAGCAGCCCCCGGGACAGGCGGAACACTGAAGCTTTCTTT.